This entry is about one T cell receptor beta chain. The target antigen is unknown. The sample carries other DNA sequences with the same CDR3. The data originate from a study of cytomegalovirus exposure and HLA in healthy donors. Study results and caveats: As a later analysis revealed, most CMV-associated TCR beta chains appeared HLA-restricted.

This PCR relied on a set of 60 Vbeta primers and 13 Jbeta primers. Per the original data handling: As a later analysis found, there were 78 million or so unique TCR beta chains, of which about 10 million were shared. Assay: immunoSEQ multiplex PCR; the TCRdb copy retains only in-frame clones and omits some. V and J calls and clone size follow that table, whereas D and trimming were derived from the DNA. The profile shows about 160,000 clones, around 73% of them singletons. V shed 0 bases and J 3 bases; nucleotides not matched to a gene: 1. CDR1 is ENHRY and CDR2 is SYGVKD in the germline V gene. This CDR3 is 14 amino acids long.

The sample taken for sequencing was PBMCs. V usage is TRBV10-3 and J usage is TRBJ1-2; TRBD1 matches at 7 bases. The receptor was isolated from a male donor in good health and CMV-seronegative. The CDR3: CAISESGTDYGYTF. The DNA of the CDR3 is TGTGCCATCAGTGAGTCCGGGACAGACTATGGCTACACCTTC.